The entry that follows covers one T cell receptor (beta chain) sequence. The data were taken from a study of blood T cells in healthy people across ages. PCR was performed a second time for roughly 7 to 11 cycles using a sample-barcoded 5' primer and a J-beta primer mix. TCRdb reprocessed the 5' RACE reads via MiXCR and lists one record per CDR3 protein. The sample has fewer than 650,000 distinct CDR3 sequences; approximately 26% are singletons. This CDR3 comprises 17 residues. CDR1 and CDR2 (germline): SGHRS, YFSETQ. The same data also contributed to another study, on T cells of mothers and their children. From that second work: The TCR beta CDR3 read count exceeded 9 million for each mother and was 2.5 million to 3 million for each child.

Sequences were obtained from blood. The chain has TRBV5-1 and TRBJ2-5; 9 positions agree with TRBD2. The DNA end lines up better with TRBJ2-1; the J call may be wrong. This receptor was identified in a boy between 2 and 15 years old in good health. As DNA, the CDR3 is TGCGCCAGCAGCTTGGATAGGCTAGCGGGATTCTACAATGAGCAGTTCTTC. Translated, it gives CASSLDRLAGFYNEQFF.